This T cell receptor beta chain was sequenced during a study of CD8 T cells in ankylosing spondylitis. Germline V gene data show CDR1 as SEHNR and CDR2 as FQNEAQ (reference sequence). Trimming stripped 4 bases from V and 2 bases from J, with 12 bases between. There are 14 residues in the CDR3. MiXCR, applied by TCRdb to the 5' RACE reads, yields one record per CDR3 protein. The table has roughly 130,000 distinct CDR3 sequences, 12% to 15% seen once; the top ten hold 2.5% to 3%. Sequenced: blood, either unsorted or a sorted T cell fraction (not recorded which). This TCR was recovered from a female donor with ankylosing spondylitis or in good health (not recorded which). The rearrangement uses TRBV7-9 and TRBJ2-7, with D unresolved. In DNA, the CDR3 is TGTGCCAGCAGCTCAACGCGCAAACCCTACGAGCAGTACTTC. As protein: CASSSTRKPYEQYF.